These T cell receptor beta chains were read from a single sample in a study of beta chain features in type 1 diabetes. Some clones are missing from TCRdb's copy, which holds only in-frame ones; the method was immunoSEQ multiplex PCR. The data contain 300,000 to 400,000 clones, roughly 12% of them seen just once; the ten biggest clones take up around 0.015%. Sequencing used naive CD4+ T cells from blood. The receptor source for this set is a man younger than 30 in good health. Both conserved end residues are part of each CDR3. Fields, in order: V gene, J gene, D gene, clone size, CDR3 protein, CDR3 DNA. A D gene is named only where the DNA matches it firmly. A row's size may be missing; if present it is once, few, many or a size class.

v_call: TRBV5-6
j_call: TRBJ2-3
d_call: .
clone_size: .
cdr3_aa: CASSFFSGGWTDTQYF
cdr3_nt: TGTGCCAGCAGCTTCTTCTCGGGGGGCTGGACAGATACGCAGTATTTT

v_call: TRBV7-3
j_call: TRBJ2-3
d_call: TRBD2
clone_size: once
cdr3_aa: CASSSRTSGTDTQYF
cdr3_nt: TGTGCCAGCAGCTCCCGGACTAGCGGCACAGATACGCAGTATTTT

v_call: TRBV30
j_call: TRBJ2-7
d_call: TRBD2
clone_size: .
cdr3_aa: CAWSVRREGYEQYF
cdr3_nt: TGTGCCTGGAGTGTACGGCGGGAGGGCTACGAGCAGTACTTC

v_call: TRBV29-1
j_call: TRBJ2-6
d_call: .
clone_size: .
cdr3_aa: CSVEDGSYGANVLTF
cdr3_nt: TGCAGCGTTGAAGACGGGAGTTATGGGGCCAACGTCCTGACTTTC

v_call: TRBV6-1
j_call: TRBJ2-4
d_call: .
clone_size: few
cdr3_aa: CASSEWRVPGVIQYF
cdr3_nt: TGTGCCAGCAGTGAATGGAGGGTCCCGGGGGTCATTCAGTACTTC

v_call: TRBV4-3
j_call: TRBJ1-1
d_call: TRBD1
clone_size: few
cdr3_aa: CASSRRDRGKTEAFF
cdr3_nt: TGCGCCAGCAGCCGCCGGGACAGGGGAAAAACTGAAGCTTTCTTT

v_call: TRBV19
j_call: TRBJ2-7
d_call: TRBD1
clone_size: .
cdr3_aa: CASRRQGSYEQYF
cdr3_nt: TGTGCCAGTAGGCGACAGGGGAGCTACGAGCAGTACTTC

v_call: TRBV28
j_call: TRBJ1-2
d_call: .
clone_size: .
cdr3_aa: CASSIRGYYGYTF
cdr3_nt: TGTGCCAGCAGTATCAGGGGATACTATGGCTACACCTTC

v_call: TRBV30
j_call: TRBJ2-2
d_call: .
clone_size: few
cdr3_aa: CAWSRGAGELFF
cdr3_nt: TGTGCCTGGAGCAGGGGAGCCGGGGAGCTGTTTTTT

v_call: TRBV4-3
j_call: TRBJ2-1
d_call: TRBD2
clone_size: .
cdr3_aa: CASSQEGLAGGRQFF
cdr3_nt: TGCGCCAGCAGCCAAGAGGGGCTAGCGGGGGGTAGGCAGTTCTTC

v_call: TRBV29-1
j_call: TRBJ1-5
d_call: TRBD1
clone_size: .
cdr3_aa: CSVGQGYGQPQHF
cdr3_nt: TGCAGCGTTGGACAGGGTTACGGACAGCCCCAGCATTTT

v_call: TRBV2
j_call: TRBJ1-4
d_call: .
clone_size: .
cdr3_aa: CASRPNSGGGEKLFF
cdr3_nt: TGTGCCAGCAGGCCGAATTCGGGGGGCGGTGAAAAACTGTTTTTT

v_call: TRBV29-1
j_call: TRBJ2-2
d_call: TRBD1
clone_size: few
cdr3_aa: CSVGGTGAPNTGELFF
cdr3_nt: TGCAGCGTTGGGGGGACAGGGGCCCCGAACACCGGGGAGCTGTTTTTT

v_call: TRBV18
j_call: TRBJ2-6
d_call: .
clone_size: many
cdr3_aa: CASSPGSSGANVLTF
cdr3_nt: TGTGCCAGCTCACCCGGGAGCTCTGGGGCCAACGTCCTGACTTTC

v_call: TRBV7-2
j_call: TRBJ1-1
d_call: .
clone_size: .
cdr3_aa: CASSLVSGWDEAFF
cdr3_nt: TGTGCCAGCAGCTTAGTGTCAGGGTGGGATGAAGCTTTCTTT

v_call: TRBV5-4
j_call: TRBJ2-1
d_call: TRBD2
clone_size: .
cdr3_aa: CASSFSSGGDEQFF
cdr3_nt: TGTGCCAGCAGCTTTTCTAGCGGGGGAGATGAGCAGTTCTTC

v_call: TRBV9
j_call: TRBJ2-5
d_call: .
clone_size: few
cdr3_aa: CASSVFGSVKETQYF
cdr3_nt: TGTGCCAGCAGCGTTTTCGGTTCCGTCAAAGAGACCCAGTACTTC

v_call: TRBV6-5
j_call: TRBJ2-7
d_call: .
clone_size: few
cdr3_aa: CASSYSKQPFYEQYF
cdr3_nt: TGTGCCAGCAGTTACTCGAAACAGCCGTTCTACGAGCAGTACTTC

v_call: TRBV7-2
j_call: TRBJ1-5
d_call: TRBD1
clone_size: few
cdr3_aa: CASSLSISGRDRQPQHF
cdr3_nt: TGTGCCAGCAGCTTATCGATTTCGGGCAGGGACAGGCAGCCCCAGCATTTT

v_call: TRBV30
j_call: TRBJ2-1
d_call: .
clone_size: few
cdr3_aa: CALQRGYNEQFF
cdr3_nt: TGTGCCTTACAACGGGGATACAATGAGCAGTTCTTC

v_call: TRBV30
j_call: TRBJ2-5
d_call: TRBD2
clone_size: few
cdr3_aa: CAWSVIAGWETQYF
cdr3_nt: TGTGCCTGGAGTGTAATAGCGGGCTGGGAGACCCAGTACTTC

v_call: TRBV6-5
j_call: TRBJ2-2
d_call: TRBD1
clone_size: .
cdr3_aa: CASRRDRGTGELFF
cdr3_nt: TGTGCCAGCAGGCGGGACAGGGGCACCGGGGAGCTGTTTTTT

v_call: TRBV11-3
j_call: TRBJ2-1
d_call: .
clone_size: once
cdr3_aa: CASSFRSGQYNEQFF
cdr3_nt: TGTGCCAGCAGTTTTAGGTCAGGACAATACAATGAGCAGTTCTTC

v_call: TRBV4-3
j_call: TRBJ2-7
d_call: TRBD1
clone_size: few
cdr3_aa: CASSLQQGENYEQYF
cdr3_nt: TGCGCCAGCAGCCTTCAACAGGGGGAGAACTACGAGCAGTACTTC

v_call: TRBV4-2
j_call: TRBJ2-1
d_call: TRBD2
clone_size: .
cdr3_aa: CASSSGLDGEQFF
cdr3_nt: TGTGCCAGCAGCTCCGGACTAGATGGTGAGCAGTTCTTC

v_call: TRBV7-9
j_call: TRBJ1-5
d_call: TRBD1
clone_size: few
cdr3_aa: CASSPSGQANQPQHF
cdr3_nt: TGTGCCAGCAGCCCCTCGGGACAGGCAAATCAGCCCCAGCATTTT

v_call: TRBV7-9
j_call: TRBJ1-4
d_call: .
clone_size: .
cdr3_aa: CASSLVQGDEKLFF
cdr3_nt: TGTGCCAGCAGCTTAGTACAGGGAGATGAAAAACTGTTTTTT

v_call: TRBV19
j_call: TRBJ2-7
d_call: .
clone_size: few
cdr3_aa: CASSTGQSSYEQYF
cdr3_nt: TGTGCCAGTAGTACTGGACAGAGCTCCTACGAGCAGTACTTC

v_call: TRBV15
j_call: TRBJ2-5
d_call: .
clone_size: many
cdr3_aa: CATSRVAANRLRETQYF
cdr3_nt: TGTGCCACCAGCAGAGTCGCGGCAAATCGCCTGAGGGAGACCCAGTACTTC

v_call: TRBV4-3
j_call: TRBJ2-1
d_call: TRBD1
clone_size: .
cdr3_aa: CASSQRTGDNEQFF
cdr3_nt: TGCGCCAGCAGCCAAAGAACAGGGGACAATGAGCAGTTCTTC

v_call: TRBV7-2
j_call: TRBJ2-5
d_call: TRBD2
clone_size: .
cdr3_aa: CASQFAGEETQYF
cdr3_nt: TGTGCCAGCCAGTTCGCGGGAGAAGAGACCCAGTACTTC

v_call: TRBV6-5
j_call: TRBJ2-4
d_call: TRBD2
clone_size: .
cdr3_aa: CASSAGTSGRNIQYF
cdr3_nt: TGTGCCAGCAGTGCCGGGACTAGCGGTCGGAACATTCAGTACTTC

v_call: TRBV2
j_call: TRBJ1-5
d_call: .
clone_size: few
cdr3_aa: CASNLEGSSNQPQHF
cdr3_nt: TGTGCCAGCAACTTGGAGGGCAGCAGTAATCAGCCCCAGCATTTT

v_call: TRBV7-9
j_call: TRBJ2-5
d_call: TRBD1
clone_size: few
cdr3_aa: CASSSGQGDGQETQYF
cdr3_nt: TGTGCCAGCAGCTCCGGACAGGGGGACGGCCAAGAGACCCAGTACTTC

v_call: TRBV19
j_call: TRBJ1-2
d_call: TRBD1
clone_size: once
cdr3_aa: CASSTDRDGYGYTF
cdr3_nt: TGTGCCAGTAGTACGGACAGGGATGGCTATGGCTACACCTTC

v_call: TRBV5-1
j_call: TRBJ2-7
d_call: .
clone_size: .
cdr3_aa: CASSSRGSSYEQYF
cdr3_nt: TGCGCCAGCAGCTCCAGAGGTAGCTCCTACGAGCAGTACTTC

v_call: TRBV7-6
j_call: TRBJ2-6
d_call: .
clone_size: few
cdr3_aa: CASSLEGGGSGANVLTF
cdr3_nt: TGTGCCAGCAGCTTAGAAGGGGGGGGCTCTGGGGCCAACGTCCTGACTTTC

v_call: TRBV4-3
j_call: TRBJ2-1
d_call: TRBD2
clone_size: .
cdr3_aa: CASSQALAETYNEQFF
cdr3_nt: TGCGCCAGCAGCCAAGCTCTAGCGGAGACTTACAATGAGCAGTTCTTC

v_call: TRBV6-5
j_call: TRBJ2-7
d_call: .
clone_size: few
cdr3_aa: CASRTTARHEQYF
cdr3_nt: TGTGCCAGCAGAACGACAGCTCGGCACGAGCAGTACTTC

v_call: TRBV5-1
j_call: TRBJ1-2
d_call: .
clone_size: .
cdr3_aa: CASSLTRANYGYTF
cdr3_nt: TGCGCCAGCAGCTTAACCAGGGCCAACTATGGCTACACCTTC

v_call: TRBV6-5
j_call: TRBJ2-7
d_call: TRBD2
clone_size: .
cdr3_aa: CASSRGATGGGKQYF
cdr3_nt: TGTGCCAGCAGTCGTGGGGCCACGGGCGGGGGAAAGCAGTACTTC

v_call: TRBV11-3
j_call: TRBJ2-3
d_call: .
clone_size: .
cdr3_aa: CASSLAGVADTQYF
cdr3_nt: TGTGCCAGCAGCTTGGCTGGTGTGGCCGATACGCAGTATTTT